These T cell receptor beta chains were read from a single sample in a study of blood T cell repertoires in COVID-19. Data came from immunoSEQ multiplex PCR; TCRdb stores just in-frame clones and leaves some out. The table includes under 250,000 clones, more than 80% detected once. Input material: peripheral blood. These receptors all come from a man aged 25 to 40 with COVID-19, enrolled during active disease. Each CDR3 is given without its conserved first and last residue. A D gene is named only where the DNA matches it firmly. Rows give clone size only sometimes, using once, few, many, or a class for an expanded clone.

d_gene: TRBD1; j_gene: TRBJ1-2; abundance: .; v_gene: TRBV2; len: 11; CDR3aa: ATERGRSDGYT
d_gene: .; j_gene: TRBJ2-7; abundance: .; v_gene: TRBV14; len: 13; CDR3aa: ASSQVGRGAYEQY
d_gene: TRBD1; j_gene: TRBJ2-1; abundance: .; v_gene: TRBV9; len: 14; CDR3aa: ASSVSGTGGFNEQF
d_gene: .; j_gene: TRBJ1-1; abundance: .; v_gene: TRBV5-1; len: 13; CDR3aa: ASSLEGELNTEAF
d_gene: .; j_gene: TRBJ1-1; abundance: .; v_gene: TRBV25-1; len: 12; CDR3aa: ASSDRQFPTEAF
d_gene: .; j_gene: TRBJ1-2; abundance: .; v_gene: TRBV20-1; len: 7; CDR3aa: RPGGGYT
d_gene: .; j_gene: TRBJ2-3; abundance: once; v_gene: TRBV21-1; len: 13; CDR3aa: ASSKQDSITDTQY
d_gene: .; j_gene: TRBJ2-2; abundance: .; v_gene: TRBV6-5; len: 12; CDR3aa: ASSFGQNTGELF
d_gene: .; j_gene: TRBJ2-2; abundance: .; v_gene: TRBV11-3; len: 16; CDR3aa: ASSLDRGSASYTGELF
d_gene: .; j_gene: TRBJ1-5; abundance: .; v_gene: TRBV14; len: 12; CDR3aa: ASSAGGTGQPQH
d_gene: TRBD1; j_gene: TRBJ2-7; abundance: .; v_gene: TRBV27; len: 12; CDR3aa: ASTAPGQPYEQY
d_gene: .; j_gene: TRBJ1-1; abundance: .; v_gene: TRBV15; len: 12; CDR3aa: ATTAELMNTEAF
d_gene: TRBD1; j_gene: TRBJ1-1; abundance: .; v_gene: TRBV6-5; len: 12; CDR3aa: ASSYSDRATEAF
d_gene: .; j_gene: TRBJ2-3; abundance: .; v_gene: TRBV13; len: 14; CDR3aa: ASSLGTIYSTDTQY
d_gene: TRBD1; j_gene: TRBJ2-3; abundance: .; v_gene: TRBV9; len: 13; CDR3aa: ASSVTGWDPDTQY
d_gene: .; j_gene: TRBJ1-2; abundance: .; v_gene: TRBV27; len: 16; CDR3aa: ASSLNSGSGGRYYGYT
d_gene: TRBD1; j_gene: TRBJ2-1; abundance: .; v_gene: TRBV19; len: 13; CDR3aa: ASSNWTGGHNEQF
d_gene: .; j_gene: TRBJ2-1; abundance: once; v_gene: TRBV19; len: 11; CDR3aa: ASSITVNNEQF
d_gene: .; j_gene: TRBJ2-3; abundance: .; v_gene: TRBV5-5; len: 12; CDR3aa: ASSVTGITDTQY
d_gene: .; j_gene: TRBJ1-1; abundance: .; v_gene: TRBV7-9; len: 16; CDR3aa: ASSHVDVGGAANTEAF
d_gene: .; j_gene: TRBJ1-5; abundance: .; v_gene: TRBV19; len: 14; CDR3aa: ASSIGQSRGNQPQH
d_gene: .; j_gene: TRBJ2-7; abundance: .; v_gene: TRBV10-3; len: 11; CDR3aa: AIRDSHSYEQY
d_gene: .; j_gene: TRBJ1-2; abundance: .; v_gene: TRBV5-1; len: 10; CDR3aa: ASSPQEGGYT
d_gene: .; j_gene: TRBJ1-3; abundance: .; v_gene: TRBV7-2; len: 14; CDR3aa: ASSLAPGISGNTIY
d_gene: .; j_gene: TRBJ2-5; abundance: .; v_gene: TRBV18; len: 12; CDR3aa: ASSPRGTQETQY
d_gene: TRBD1; j_gene: TRBJ1-6; abundance: .; v_gene: TRBV11-1; len: 12; CDR3aa: ASSHGQGNSPLH
d_gene: .; j_gene: TRBJ2-7; abundance: .; v_gene: TRBV13; len: 14; CDR3aa: ASSSRDKGPGYEQY
d_gene: .; j_gene: TRBJ2-3; abundance: .; v_gene: TRBV4-2; len: 15; CDR3aa: ASSQSGGDRVTDTQY
d_gene: .; j_gene: TRBJ1-1; abundance: .; v_gene: TRBV28; len: 13; CDR3aa: ASSLYPGGGTEAF
d_gene: .; j_gene: TRBJ2-3; abundance: .; v_gene: TRBV6-4; len: 13; CDR3aa: ASSTGKTGTDTQY
d_gene: TRBD1; j_gene: TRBJ1-2; abundance: .; v_gene: TRBV24-1; len: 11; CDR3aa: ATSGPGGGGYT
d_gene: .; j_gene: TRBJ1-1; abundance: .; v_gene: TRBV11-2; len: 12; CDR3aa: AAHPPGGNTEAF
d_gene: TRBD1; j_gene: TRBJ2-1; abundance: .; v_gene: TRBV10-3; len: 13; CDR3aa: AISESTGLKDEQF
d_gene: TRBD1; j_gene: TRBJ2-7; abundance: .; v_gene: TRBV5-4; len: 13; CDR3aa: ASSLGTAASYEQY
d_gene: .; j_gene: TRBJ1-1; abundance: .; v_gene: TRBV19; len: 13; CDR3aa: ASSRPQGGRTEAF
d_gene: .; j_gene: TRBJ1-2; abundance: .; v_gene: TRBV9; len: 13; CDR3aa: ASSPGTDSSVKYT
d_gene: TRBD1; j_gene: TRBJ1-1; abundance: .; v_gene: TRBV7-9; len: 11; CDR3aa: ASSLGDRVGAF
d_gene: .; j_gene: TRBJ2-7; abundance: .; v_gene: TRBV5-4; len: 13; CDR3aa: ASSLRTGSSYEQY
d_gene: TRBD2; j_gene: TRBJ2-1; abundance: .; v_gene: TRBV27; len: 14; CDR3aa: ASSPGLAGRHNEQF
d_gene: .; j_gene: TRBJ1-2; abundance: .; v_gene: TRBV7-9; len: 15; CDR3aa: ASSSRSPETENYGYT
d_gene: .; j_gene: TRBJ1-3; abundance: .; v_gene: TRBV19; len: 13; CDR3aa: ASSMMAETGNTIY
d_gene: TRBD1; j_gene: TRBJ2-2; abundance: .; v_gene: TRBV6-5; len: 13; CDR3aa: ASRSPTGLAGELF